This TCR beta chain was recovered during a study of blood T cell repertoires in COVID-19. The CDR3 extends over 17 amino acids. Germline values: CDR1 SGHVS, CDR2 FQNEAQ. After removal of 3 bases from V and 0 bases from J, the junction contained 7 bases not matched to a gene. Assay used: immunoSEQ multiplex PCR; TCRdb lists only in-frame clones, some missing. The table includes about 330,000 clones, 80% to 90% detected once. Categorization into cohorts depended on clinical history that participants reported. The J gene is TRBJ1-3, the V gene TRBV7-8, with 8 bases that match TRBD1. This TCR was sampled from a woman aged 25 to 45 who had recovered from COVID-19. Specimen: PBMCs or T cells enriched from blood (not recorded which). The DNA for the CDR3 is TGTGCCAGCAGCTTCCTGACAGGGGCTAACTCTGGAAACACCATATATTTT. Translated, it gives CASSFLTGANSGNTIYF.